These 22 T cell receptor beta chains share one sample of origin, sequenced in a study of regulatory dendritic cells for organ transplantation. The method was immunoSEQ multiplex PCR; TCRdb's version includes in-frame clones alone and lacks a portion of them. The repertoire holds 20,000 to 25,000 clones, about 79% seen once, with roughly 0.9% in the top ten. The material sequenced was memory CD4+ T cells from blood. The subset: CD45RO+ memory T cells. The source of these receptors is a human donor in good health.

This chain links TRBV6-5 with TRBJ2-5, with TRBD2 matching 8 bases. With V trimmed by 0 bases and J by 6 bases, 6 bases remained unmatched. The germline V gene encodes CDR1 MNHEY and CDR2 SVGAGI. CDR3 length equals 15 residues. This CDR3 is CASSYSSGAQKTQYF. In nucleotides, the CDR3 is TGTGCCAGCAGTTACTCTAGCGGGGCCCAGAAGACCCAGTACTTC.

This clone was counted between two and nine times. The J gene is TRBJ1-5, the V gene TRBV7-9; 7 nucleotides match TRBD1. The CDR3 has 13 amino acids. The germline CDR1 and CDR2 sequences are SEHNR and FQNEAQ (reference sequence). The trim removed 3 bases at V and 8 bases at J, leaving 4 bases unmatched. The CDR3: CASSFGQGEPQHF. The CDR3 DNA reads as TGTGCCAGCAGCTTCGGGCAGGGGGAGCCCCAGCATTTT.

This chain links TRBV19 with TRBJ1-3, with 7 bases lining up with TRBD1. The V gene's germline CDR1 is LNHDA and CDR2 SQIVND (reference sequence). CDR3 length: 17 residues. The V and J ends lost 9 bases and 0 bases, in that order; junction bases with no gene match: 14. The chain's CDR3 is CASRQGGMRTSGNTIYF. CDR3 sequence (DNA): TGTGCCAGCCGACAGGGAGGAATGAGGACCTCTGGAAACACCATATATTTT.

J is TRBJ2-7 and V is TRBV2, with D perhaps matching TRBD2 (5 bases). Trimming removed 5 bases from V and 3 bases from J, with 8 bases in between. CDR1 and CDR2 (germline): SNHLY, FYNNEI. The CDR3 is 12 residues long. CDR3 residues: CASSTDYYEQYF. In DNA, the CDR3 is TGTGCCAGCAGTACCGACTACTACGAGCAGTACTTC. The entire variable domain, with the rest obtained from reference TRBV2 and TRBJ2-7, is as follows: EPEVTQTPSHQVTQMGQEVILRCVPISNHLYFYWYRQILGQKVEFLVSFYNNEISEKSEIFDDQFSVERPDGSNFTLKIRSTKLEDSAMYFCASSTDYYEQYFGPGTRLTVT.

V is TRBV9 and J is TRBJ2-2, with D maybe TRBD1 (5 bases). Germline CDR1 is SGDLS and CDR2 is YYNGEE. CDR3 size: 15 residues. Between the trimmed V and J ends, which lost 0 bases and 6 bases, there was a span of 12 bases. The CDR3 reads CASSVDVRASGELFF. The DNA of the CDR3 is TGTGCCAGCAGCGTAGACGTCAGGGCCTCCGGGGAGCTGTTTTTT.

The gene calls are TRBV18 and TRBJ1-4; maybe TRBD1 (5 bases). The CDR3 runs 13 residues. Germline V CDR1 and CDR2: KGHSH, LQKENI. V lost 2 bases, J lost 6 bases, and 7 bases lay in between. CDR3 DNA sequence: TGTGCCAGCTCACCAGGAGGGGATGAAAAACTGTTTTTT. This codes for CASSPGGDEKLFF.

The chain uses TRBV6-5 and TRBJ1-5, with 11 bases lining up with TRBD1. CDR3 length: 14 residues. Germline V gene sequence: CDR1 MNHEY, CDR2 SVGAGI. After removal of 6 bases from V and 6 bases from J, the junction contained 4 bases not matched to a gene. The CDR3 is CASSRTGGSQPQHF. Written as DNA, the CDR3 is TGTGCCAGCAGCCGGACAGGGGGCAGTCAGCCCCAGCATTTT.

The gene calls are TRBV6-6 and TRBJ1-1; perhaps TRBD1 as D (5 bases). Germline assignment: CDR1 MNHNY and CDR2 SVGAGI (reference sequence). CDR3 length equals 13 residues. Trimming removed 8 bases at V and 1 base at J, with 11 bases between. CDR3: CASQGDPNTEAFF. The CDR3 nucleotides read TGTGCCAGCCAAGGGGATCCGAACACTGAAGCTTTCTTT.

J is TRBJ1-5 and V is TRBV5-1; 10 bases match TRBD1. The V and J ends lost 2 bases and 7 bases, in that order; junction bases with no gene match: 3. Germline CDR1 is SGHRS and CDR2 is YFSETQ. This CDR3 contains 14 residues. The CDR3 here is CASSFGDRGQPQHF. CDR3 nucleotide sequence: TGCGCCAGCAGCTTTGGGGACAGGGGACAGCCCCAGCATTTT.

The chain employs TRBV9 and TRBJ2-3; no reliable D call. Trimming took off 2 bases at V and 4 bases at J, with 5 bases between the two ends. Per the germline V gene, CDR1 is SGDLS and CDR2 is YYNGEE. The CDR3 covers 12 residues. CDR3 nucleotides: TGTGCCAGCAGCGTTTCGTCAGATACGCAGTATTTT. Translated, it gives CASSVSSDTQYF.

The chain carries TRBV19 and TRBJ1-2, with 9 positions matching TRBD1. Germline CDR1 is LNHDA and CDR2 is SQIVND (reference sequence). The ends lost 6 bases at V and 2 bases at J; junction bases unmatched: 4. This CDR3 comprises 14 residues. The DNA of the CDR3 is TGTGCCAGTAGCTTGGACAGGGGAAACTATGGCTACACCTTC. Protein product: CASSLDRGNYGYTF.

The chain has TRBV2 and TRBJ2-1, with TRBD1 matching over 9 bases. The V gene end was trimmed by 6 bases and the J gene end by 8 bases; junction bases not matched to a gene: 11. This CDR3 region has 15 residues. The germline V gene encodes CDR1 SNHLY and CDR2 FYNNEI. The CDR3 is CASRLPGQGRDEQFF. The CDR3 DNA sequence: TGTGCCAGCAGATTACCGGGACAGGGAAGGGATGAGCAGTTCTTC. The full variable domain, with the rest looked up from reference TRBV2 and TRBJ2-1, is EPEVTQTPSHQVTQMGQEVILRCVPISNHLYFYWYRQILGQKVEFLVSFYNNEISEKSEIFDDQFSVERPDGSNFTLKIRSTKLEDSAMYFCASRLPGQGRDEQFFGPGTRLTVL.

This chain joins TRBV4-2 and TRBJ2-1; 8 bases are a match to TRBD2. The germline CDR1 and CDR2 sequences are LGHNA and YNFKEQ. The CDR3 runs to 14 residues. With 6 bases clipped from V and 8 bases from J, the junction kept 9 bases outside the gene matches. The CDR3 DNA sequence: TGTGCCAGCAGATACGGGGGGGCTGGGGATGAGCAGTTCTTC. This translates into CASRYGGAGDEQFF.

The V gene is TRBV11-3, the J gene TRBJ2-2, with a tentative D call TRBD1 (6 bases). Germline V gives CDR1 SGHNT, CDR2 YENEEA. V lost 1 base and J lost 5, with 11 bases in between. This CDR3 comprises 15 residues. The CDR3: CASSLGGTQTGELFF. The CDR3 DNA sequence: TGTGCCAGCAGCTTAGGGGGGACACAGACCGGGGAGCTGTTTTTT.

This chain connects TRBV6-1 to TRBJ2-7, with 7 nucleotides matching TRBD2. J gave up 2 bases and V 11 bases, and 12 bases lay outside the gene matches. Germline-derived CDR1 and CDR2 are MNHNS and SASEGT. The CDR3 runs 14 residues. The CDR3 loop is CACEFEGRAYEQYF. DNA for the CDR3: TGTGCCTGCGAATTCGAAGGGAGGGCCTACGAGCAGTACTTC.

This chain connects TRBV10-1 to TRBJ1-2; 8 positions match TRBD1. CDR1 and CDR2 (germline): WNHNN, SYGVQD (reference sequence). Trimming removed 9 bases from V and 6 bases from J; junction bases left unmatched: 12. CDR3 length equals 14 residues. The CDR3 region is CARTQGGQIHGYTF. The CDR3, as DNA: TGCGCCAGGACACAGGGGGGGCAAATCCATGGCTACACCTTC.

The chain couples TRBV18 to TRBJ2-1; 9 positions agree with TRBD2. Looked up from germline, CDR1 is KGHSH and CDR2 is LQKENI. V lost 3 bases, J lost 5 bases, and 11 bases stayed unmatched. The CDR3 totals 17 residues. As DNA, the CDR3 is TGTGCCAGCTCACCCCCAAATCAGCTAGCGGGGAACAATGAGCAGTTCTTC. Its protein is CASSPPNQLAGNNEQFF. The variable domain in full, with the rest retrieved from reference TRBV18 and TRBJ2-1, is NAGVMQNPRHLVRRRGQEARLRCSPMKGHSHVYWYRQLPEEGLKFMVYLQKENIIDESGMPKERFSAEFPKEGPSILRIQQVVRGDSAAYFCASSPPNQLAGNNEQFFGPGTRLTVL.

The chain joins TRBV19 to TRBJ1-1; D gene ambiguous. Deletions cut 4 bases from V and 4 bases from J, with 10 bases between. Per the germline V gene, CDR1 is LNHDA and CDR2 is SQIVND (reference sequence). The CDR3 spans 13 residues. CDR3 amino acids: CASSTQVRTEAFF. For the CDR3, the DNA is TGTGCCAGTAGTACCCAGGTGCGCACTGAAGCTTTCTTT.

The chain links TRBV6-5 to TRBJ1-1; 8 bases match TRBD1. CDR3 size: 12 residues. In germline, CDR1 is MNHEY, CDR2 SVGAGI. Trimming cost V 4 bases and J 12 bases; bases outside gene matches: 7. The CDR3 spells CASSFRQGITFF. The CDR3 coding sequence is TGTGCCAGCAGTTTTCGACAGGGGATAACTTTCTTT.

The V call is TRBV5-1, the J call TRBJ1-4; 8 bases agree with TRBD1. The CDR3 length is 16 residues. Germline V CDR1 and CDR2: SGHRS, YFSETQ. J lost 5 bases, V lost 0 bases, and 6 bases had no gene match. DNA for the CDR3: TGCGCCAGCAGCTTGGGGAGTACAGGGGGGAATGAAAAACTGTTTTTT. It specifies CASSLGSTGGNEKLFF.

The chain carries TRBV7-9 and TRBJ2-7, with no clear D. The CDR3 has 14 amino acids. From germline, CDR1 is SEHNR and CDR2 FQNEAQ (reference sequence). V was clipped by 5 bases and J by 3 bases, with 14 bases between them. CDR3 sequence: CASSPTMVGYEQYF. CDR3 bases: TGTGCCAGCAGCCCAACCATGGTCGGCTACGAGCAGTACTTC.

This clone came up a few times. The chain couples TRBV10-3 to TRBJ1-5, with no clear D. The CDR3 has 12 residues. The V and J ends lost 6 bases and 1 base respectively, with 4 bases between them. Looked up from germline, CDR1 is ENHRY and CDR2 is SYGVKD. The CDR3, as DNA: TGTGCCATCAGCCCGAGCAATCAGCCCCAGCATTTT. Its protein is CAISPSNQPQHF.